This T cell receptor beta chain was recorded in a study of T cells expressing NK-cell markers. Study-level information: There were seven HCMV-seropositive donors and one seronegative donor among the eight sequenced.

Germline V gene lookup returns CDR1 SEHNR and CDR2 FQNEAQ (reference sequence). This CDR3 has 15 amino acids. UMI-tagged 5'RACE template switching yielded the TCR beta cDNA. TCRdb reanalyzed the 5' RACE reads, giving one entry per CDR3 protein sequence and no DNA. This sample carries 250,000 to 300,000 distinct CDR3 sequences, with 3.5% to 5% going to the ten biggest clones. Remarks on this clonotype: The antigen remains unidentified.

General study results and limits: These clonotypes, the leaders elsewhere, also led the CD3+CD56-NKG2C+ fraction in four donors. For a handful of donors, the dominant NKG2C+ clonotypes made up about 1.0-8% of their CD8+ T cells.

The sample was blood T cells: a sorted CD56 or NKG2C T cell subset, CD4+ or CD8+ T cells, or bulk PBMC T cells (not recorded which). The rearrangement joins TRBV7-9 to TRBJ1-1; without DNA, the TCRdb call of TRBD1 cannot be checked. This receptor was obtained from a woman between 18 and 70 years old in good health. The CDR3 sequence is CASSLVFSPSTEAFF. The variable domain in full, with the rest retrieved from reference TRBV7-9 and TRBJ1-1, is DTGVSQNPRHKITKRGQNVTFRCDPISEHNRLYWYRQTLGQGPEFLTYFQNEAQLEKSRLLSDRFSAERPKGSFSTLEIQRTEQGDSAMYLCASSLVFSPSTEAFFGQGTRLTVV.